This T cell receptor (beta chain) was recovered during a study of T cells in Graves' hyperthyroidism and ophthalmopathy. V was clipped by 6 bases and J by 5 bases; unmatched bases: 19. Germline V gives CDR1 LGHNA, CDR2 YSLEER. CDR3 size: 18 residues. Ophthalmopathy patients all had a Clinical Activity Score of at least 3, a NOSPECS grade of at least 4 and disease under 3 months old. The count of this clonotype is one. The investigators amplified TCR beta CDR3 regions from RNA transcripts. A set of HTBI primers served as the primers for a first-round RT-PCR of the TCR CDR3. TCRdb processed the multiplex PCR reads anew with MiXCR; each CDR3 protein has one entry. This sample has about half a million distinct CDR3 sequences, with roughly 15% found just once.

This receptor was identified in a woman in her thirties with Graves' ophthalmopathy. The sequenced material came from blood. V is TRBV4-3 and J is TRBJ2-1; 7 bases agree with TRBD2. The CDR3 nucleotides are TGCGCCAGCAGTCTCCTAACCGACGGGAGGCACCTGGACAATGAGCAGTTCTTC. Its protein is CASSLLTDGRHLDNEQFF.